The text below deals with one T cell receptor (beta chain). Its target is unknown. The data belong to a study of lymphopenia after photon versus proton radiotherapy. Study-level findings and limits: Relative stability marked proton patients; photon patients lost diversity and naive cells. Post-nadir diversity loss with photons came from oligoclonal expansion, particularly CD8+ Temra cells.

Method: immunoSEQ multiplex PCR; TCRdb's copy keeps in-frame clones and lacks some. The sample contains around 70,000 clones, approximately 91% of which appear only once. Trimming pared 0 bases from V and 1 base from J, leaving 4 bases between. Per germline, CDR1 SGHAT and CDR2 FQNNGV. This CDR3 contains 14 residues. The source is a woman aged 65 to 85 with pancreatic cancer. The chain couples TRBV11-2 to TRBJ1-5; D not resolved. The sequenced sample was peripheral blood, obtained from a patient treated with photon-based radiotherapy. In DNA form, the CDR3 reads TGTGCCAGCAGCTTAGAAGCGAGCAATCAGCCCCAGCATTTT. Residues: CASSLEASNQPQHF.